A single sample gave rise to the 30 T cell receptor beta chains below, sequenced in a study of shared clonotypes between healthy human individuals. Produced via immunoSEQ multiplex PCR; TCRdb's table is partial and in-frame only. The data hold more than 850,000 clones, with 75% to 80% observed a single time. The sequenced sample consisted of memory CD4+ T cells from PBMCs. Subset noted: CD45RA-negative fraction. The origin of the receptors is a man aged 18 to 30 in good health. Some clones in this sample may be carry-over from other donors' samples.

The chain carries TRBV18 and TRBJ1-3, with unresolved D. Germline CDR1 reads KGHSH; CDR2 reads LQKENI. This CDR3 is 16 amino acids long. Trimming shortened V by 3 bases and J by 0 bases, and 12 bases separated the two germline ends. For the CDR3, the DNA is TGTGCCAGCTCACCCTCAGGACCGTTCTCTGGAAACACCATATATTTT. Its translation is CASSPSGPFSGNTIYF. The whole variable domain, remainder taken from reference TRBV18 and TRBJ1-3, is NAGVMQNPRHLVRRRGQEARLRCSPMKGHSHVYWYRQLPEEGLKFMVYLQKENIIDESGMPKERFSAEFPKEGPSILRIQQVVRGDSAAYFCASSPSGPFSGNTIYFGEGSWLTVV.

The J gene is TRBJ2-7, the V gene TRBV5-4, with 8 bases fitting TRBD2. This CDR3 comprises 16 residues. Trimming at V came to 0 bases and at J to 0 bases, leaving 5 bases not matched to a gene. CDR1 and CDR2 (germline): SGHNT, YYREEE (reference sequence). CDR3 loop: CASSLGISGISYEQYF. For the CDR3, the DNA is TGTGCCAGCAGCTTGGGGATTAGCGGGATCTCCTACGAGCAGTACTTC.

The sample holds a few counts of this clone. The V call is TRBV5-8, the J call TRBJ1-2; D might be TRBD1 (6 bases). The CDR3 length is 13 residues. V lost 0 bases and J lost 7, with 10 bases in between. Looked up from germline, CDR1 is SGHTS and CDR2 is YDEGEE. The CDR3 bases are TGTGCCAGCAGCTTGGCGGGGGCCTCTGGCTACACCTTC. It yields the protein CASSLAGASGYTF. The variable domain in full, with the rest retrieved from reference TRBV5-8 and TRBJ1-2, is EAGVTQSPTHLIKTRGQQATLRCSPISGHTSVYWYQQALGLGLQFLLWYDEGEERNRGNFPPRFSGRQFPNYSSELNVNALELEDSALYLCASSLAGASGYTFGSGTRLTVV.

The chain employs TRBV7-2 and TRBJ2-7; TRBD2 might be the D (6 bases). Trimming took 0 bases from V and 7 from J, leaving 16 bases between them. Germline V lookup: CDR1 SGHTA, CDR2 FQGNSA. CDR3 length equals 15 residues. The CDR3 spells CASSLAVSGPREQYF. In DNA form, the CDR3 reads TGTGCCAGCAGCTTAGCGGTTAGCGGCCCGAGGGAGCAGTACTTC.

J is TRBJ2-1 and V is TRBV2; no reliable D call. This CDR3 comprises 14 residues. V was shortened by 5 bases and J by 6 bases, with 14 bases between the two germline ends. Germline loops: CDR1 SNHLY, CDR2 FYNNEI. CDR3 sequence (DNA): TGTGCCAGCAGTACTATGGGTACCCTCAATGAGCAGTTCTTC. This gives the protein CASSTMGTLNEQFF.

The chain uses TRBV7-8 and TRBJ1-1; no reliable D call. Germline V CDR1 and CDR2: SGHVS, FQNEAQ. CDR3 size: 16 residues. The V end was cut by 4 bases, the J end by 1 base, with 16 bases between. CDR3 residues: CASSSFSDLRNTEAFF. DNA for the CDR3: TGTGCCAGCAGCTCTTTTTCGGACCTCAGGAACACTGAAGCTTTCTTT.

The J gene is TRBJ2-1, the V gene TRBV15; perhaps D is TRBD1 or TRBD2 (6 bases each). Germline-derived CDR1 and CDR2 are LNHNV and YYDKDF (reference sequence). The CDR3 covers 15 residues. The V end lost 1 base, the J end lost 1 base, and 8 bases lay between the germline ends. CDR3 nucleotide sequence: TGTGCCACCAGCAGAGGGGGGGCTTCCTACAATGAGCAGTTCTTC. Its protein is CATSRGGASYNEQFF.

This chain joins TRBV19 and TRBJ2-7; 11 nucleotides agree with TRBD2. This CDR3 comprises 16 residues. The J segment lost 5 bases and the V segment lost 4 bases, leaving 10 bases of the junction unmatched. Germline V gene sequence: CDR1 LNHDA, CDR2 SQIVND (reference sequence). CDR3 coding DNA: TGTGCCAGTAGTAATAAAACTAGCGGGAGATCTCACGAGCAGTACTTC. The encoded protein is CASSNKTSGRSHEQYF.

V usage is TRBV7-2 and J usage is TRBJ1-2, with 12 bases that match TRBD1. The CDR3 is 16 amino acids. Germline V gene data show CDR1 as SGHTA and CDR2 as FQGNSA. Trimming cost V 5 bases and J 8 bases; bases outside gene matches: 12. CDR3 DNA sequence: TGTGCCAGCAGCGCAGGACCGGGACAGGGGGCATCAGGCTACACCTTC. This sequence encodes CASSAGPGQGASGYTF.

The table lists this clone with a count of one. The chain recombines TRBV7-2 with TRBJ2-2, with a possible D match to TRBD2 (6 bases). Germline V gene lookup returns CDR1 SGHTA and CDR2 FQGNSA. The V gene lost 1 base and the J gene lost 5 bases, with 14 bases spanning the gap. The CDR3 loop spans 16 amino acids. DNA for the CDR3: TGTGCCAGCAGCTTAGGTGGGGCAGGGAGGACCGGGGAGCTGTTTTTT. It is translated as CASSLGGAGRTGELFF.

This clone was seen a handful of times. The chain couples TRBV11-3 to TRBJ2-1; D is possibly TRBD2 (6 bases). The length of the CDR3 is 16 residues. The ends were cut back, 6 bases at V and 0 bases at J, with 15 bases in the middle. Germline V gene data show CDR1 as SGHNT and CDR2 as YENEEA. CDR3 sequence (DNA): TGTGCCAGCAGTCCTTCTAGCGCCAGCTCCTACAATGAGCAGTTCTTC. This encodes CASSPSSASSYNEQFF. Full variable domain (remainder filled in from reference TRBV11-3 and TRBJ2-1): EAGVVQSPRYKIIEKKQPVAFWCNPISGHNTLYWYLQNLGQGPELLIRYENEEAVDDSQLPKDRFSAERLKGVDSTLKIQPAELGDSAVYLCASSPSSASSYNEQFFGPGTRLTVL.

The genes are TRBV2 and TRBJ1-2; TRBD1 matches 9 bases. Trimming took 6 bases from V and 4 from J; bases not matched to a gene: 3. The CDR3 spans 13 residues. Germline V gives CDR1 SNHLY, CDR2 FYNNEI. The CDR3 sequence: CASRDRGPYGYTF. The CDR3 region has the DNA TGTGCCAGCAGGGACAGGGGCCCCTATGGCTACACCTTC.

This chain links TRBV7-2 with TRBJ1-5; no definite D call. The V end lost 5 bases, the J end lost 3 bases, and 14 bases lay between the germline ends. The CDR3 loop spans 15 amino acids. Germline CDR1 reads SGHTA; CDR2 reads FQGNSA. The CDR3 spells CASSPASSPNQPQHF. The CDR3 region has the DNA TGTGCCAGCAGCCCAGCGTCGAGCCCCAATCAGCCCCAGCATTTT.

The chain uses TRBV11-2 and TRBJ2-2; TRBD2 matches at 12 bases. Germline V lookup: CDR1 SGHAT, CDR2 FQNNGV. This CDR3 region has 15 residues. With 5 bases clipped from V and 7 bases from J, the junction kept 5 bases outside the gene matches. CDR3 nucleotide sequence: TGTGCCAGCAGCCGGACTAGCGGGACCGGCGGGGAGCTGTTTTTT. Its translation is CASSRTSGTGGELFF.

In this sample, this clone turned up once. V usage is TRBV5-1 and J usage is TRBJ2-7; a possible D gene is TRBD2 (7 bases). The V end lost 0 bases, the J end lost 4 bases, and 14 bases lay between the germline ends. The CDR3 is 15 amino acids. The germline V gene encodes CDR1 SGHRS and CDR2 YFSETQ. In DNA form, the CDR3 reads TGCGCCAGCAGCTTGGATGGGGGGGCGGCGTACGAGCAGTACTTC. Amino acid sequence: CASSLDGGAAYEQYF.

The rearrangement joins TRBV18 to TRBJ2-5; D is uncertain. The CDR3 is 14 amino acids. Trimming stripped 5 bases from V and 2 bases from J, with 12 bases between. Germline lookup yields CDR1 KGHSH and CDR2 LQKENI. CDR3 sequence: CASSTRRIQETQYF. DNA of the CDR3: TGTGCCAGCTCAACTCGCAGGATACAAGAGACCCAGTACTTC.

The chain employs TRBV21-1 and TRBJ2-7; the table's D call, TRBD2, has no DNA check behind it. TRBV21-1 is designated a pseudogene. This CDR3 contains 17 residues. DNA for the CDR3: TGTGCCAGCAGCATTTGTCTGGGAGCGGCGAGCTCCTACGAGCAGTACTTC. Translated, it gives CASSICLGAASSYEQYF.

This chain uses TRBV7-9 with TRBJ2-7; D unclear. Trimming pared 2 bases from V and 4 bases from J, leaving 12 bases between. The CDR3 has 14 amino acids. Germline values: CDR1 SEHNR, CDR2 FQNEAQ (reference sequence). Here the CDR3 reads CASSLSTGPYEQYF. The CDR3 nucleotides are TGTGCCAGCAGCTTATCGACTGGGCCATACGAGCAGTACTTC.

This clone appeared a few times. V gene TRBV30 combines with J gene TRBJ1-5, with D possibly being TRBD1 (5 bases). Trimming took 1 base from V and 7 from J, leaving 11 bases between them. Germline-derived CDR1 and CDR2 are GTSNPN and SVGIG (reference sequence). This CDR3 is 13 amino acids long. CDR3 nucleotides: TGTGCCTGGAGTGGTGGAGACAGCCAGCCCCAGCATTTT. Protein: CAWSGGDSQPQHF.

The chain recombines TRBV7-9 with TRBJ1-2; TRBD1 matches at 7 bases. The CDR3 spans 16 residues. Germline V CDR1 and CDR2: SEHNR, FQNEAQ (reference sequence). The V and J ends lost 5 bases and 4 bases, in that order; junction bases with no gene match: 13. CDR3 protein: CASSTIYLDRTYGYTF. Here the CDR3 DNA reads TGTGCCAGCAGCACCATTTACTTGGACAGGACCTATGGCTACACCTTC.

The chain has TRBV2 and TRBJ2-6, with D possibly being TRBD1 (6 bases). V was trimmed by 2 bases and J by 1 base, leaving 12 bases between them. The CDR3 loop spans 17 amino acids. CDR1 SNHLY and CDR2 FYNNEI come from the germline V gene. DNA for the CDR3: TGTGCCAGCAGTGAACGGGACACCCAGTCTGGGGCCAACGTCCTGACTTTC. It codes for CASSERDTQSGANVLTF. Full variable domain (outside the CDR3, taken from reference TRBV2 and TRBJ2-6): EPEVTQTPSHQVTQMGQEVILRCVPISNHLYFYWYRQILGQKVEFLVSFYNNEISEKSEIFDDQFSVERPDGSNFTLKIRSTKLEDSAMYFCASSERDTQSGANVLTFGAGSRLTVL.

The V and J genes are TRBV7-2 and TRBJ2-3, with D possibly TRBD1 on 6 matching bases. CDR1 is SGHTA, CDR2 FQGNSA, per germline. V was trimmed by 3 bases and J by 0 bases, leaving 13 bases between them. This CDR3 has 16 amino acids. CDR3 DNA sequence: TGTGCCAGCAGCTTGGCTGGACAGCATAGCACAGATACGCAGTATTTT. The encoded protein is CASSLAGQHSTDTQYF.

This rearrangement joins TRBV7-2 to TRBJ2-7; D call uncertain. Germline loops: CDR1 SGHTA, CDR2 FQGNSA. Trimming pared 3 bases from V and 5 bases from J, leaving 11 bases between. The CDR3 is 13 amino acids. The CDR3 coding sequence is TGTGCCAGCAGCTTGCCAGGTGCCGACGAGCAGTACTTC. This codes for CASSLPGADEQYF.

This sequence joins TRBV28 and TRBJ2-5; either TRBD1 or TRBD2 may supply D (5 bases each). Deletions cut 6 bases from V and 6 bases from J, with 14 bases between. Germline CDR1 is MDHEN and CDR2 is SYDVKM. The CDR3 extends over 13 amino acids. The CDR3 sequence: CASRSGAEQTQYF. The CDR3 coding sequence is TGTGCCAGCAGGTCCGGGGCCGAGCAGACCCAGTACTTC.

The chain recombines TRBV6-5 with TRBJ2-3, with 7 bases matching TRBD1. CDR1 is MNHEY and CDR2 is SVGAGI in the germline V gene. The CDR3 totals 15 residues. Trimming at V came to 7 bases and at J to 2 bases, leaving 9 bases not matched to a gene. CDR3 coding DNA: TGTGCCAGCACCCTGACAGGGCTCCTCACAGATACGCAGTATTTT. This encodes CASTLTGLLTDTQYF.

The chain's CDR3 is CAISDAGAGYTEAFF. The CDR3 DNA follows: TGTGCCATCAGTGACGCGGGGGCAGGGTACACTGAAGCTTTCTTT. V and J are TRBV10-3 and TRBJ1-1, with a tentative D call TRBD1 (6 bases). Trimming removed 3 bases from V and 3 bases from J, with 14 bases in between. Germline CDR1 ENHRY, CDR2 SYGVKD. This CDR3 region has 15 residues.

The chain is built from TRBV29-1 and TRBJ1-4; no definite D call. Trimming left V 6 bases short and J 4 bases short, with 9 bases between. Germline V CDR1 and CDR2: SQVTM, ANQGSEA. The CDR3 totals 12 residues. This CDR3 is CSVRVLNEKLFF. The CDR3 coding sequence is TGCAGCGTCCGGGTTCTTAATGAAAAACTGTTTTTT.

This clone showed up just a few times. V and J are TRBV15 and TRBJ2-7, with 11 bases lining up with TRBD2. Germline V lookup: CDR1 LNHNV, CDR2 YYDKDF (reference sequence). V lost 2 bases and J lost 3; bases outside the gene matches: 0. The CDR3 runs 14 residues. CDR3 nucleotide sequence: TGTGCCACCAGCAGACTAGCGGGAGGCTACGAGCAGTACTTC. This codes for CATSRLAGGYEQYF.

The chain employs TRBV7-2 and TRBJ1-5; 8 bases line up with TRBD1. Trimming cost V 5 bases and J 9 bases; bases outside gene matches: 12. CDR3 length: 15 residues. From germline, CDR1 is SGHTA and CDR2 FQGNSA. The CDR3 protein is CASSQMGQATGPQHF. The CDR3 DNA reads as TGTGCCAGCAGCCAAATGGGACAGGCCACCGGGCCCCAGCATTTT.

The chain has TRBV25-1 and TRBJ1-4; tentatively, D is TRBD1 (5 bases). The CDR3 length is 14 residues. Germline CDR1 is MGHDK and CDR2 is SYGVNS. Trimming removed 6 bases at V and 4 bases at J, with 12 bases between. CDR3 residues: CASRLPGGNEKLFF. CDR3 sequence (DNA): TGTGCCAGCAGGCTCCCCGGGGGTAATGAAAAACTGTTTTTT.